This entry features one T cell receptor beta chain sequence. Antigen unknown. Treatment reported: over 15 received Ad26.COV2.S at low or high dose, single or two shots; about 5 received placebo; per-sample allocation not given. Sampling was performed 63 days after the first vaccine or placebo injection. This specimen belongs to a study of Ad26.COV2.S vaccination and SARS-CoV-2 variants. Overall study context: Sample donor was a member of the COV1001 Ad26.COV2.S trial arm. Once, or twice with 56 days between doses, Ad26.COV2.S was given intramuscularly. General study points: Following vaccination, spike-specific CD8+ and CD4+ T cell responses reportedly exhibited substantial breadth. Placebo recipients had lower spike-specific TCR breadth than vaccine recipients.

The length of the CDR3 is 17 residues. V was pared by 5 bases and J by 4 bases, with 8 bases of the junction left unmatched. Germline values: CDR1 PRHDT, CDR2 FYEKMQ (reference sequence). The data were produced by immunoSEQ multiplex PCR, yet TCRdb's version contains in-frame clones alone and is incomplete. The profile shows fewer than 900,000 clones, 70% to 90% of them singletons. The chain joins TRBV13 to TRBJ2-1; 13 nucleotides line up with TRBD2. Sample: peripheral blood, taken in a trial of Ad26.COV2.S vaccine versus placebo. This sequence originates from a person aged 18-60 years who received the Ad26.COV2.S COVID-19 vaccine or a placebo. The CDR3 nucleotides read TGTGCCAGCAGCCCCCTGGGACTAGCGGGGAAATACAATGAGCAGTTCTTC. This sequence encodes CASSPLGLAGKYNEQFF.